A single sample gave rise to the 23 T cell receptor beta chains below, sequenced in a study of tumor-infiltrating lymphocytes in primary liver carcinoma. cDNA specific to TCR beta was made from 500 ng of total RNA, with a constant-region primer employed for priming. Three nested multiplex PCR rounds, a slightly modified ARM-PCR method, built the TCR beta libraries. TRBV1-TRBV30 forward primers and a C-beta reverse primer were used in the first two PCR rounds, which each ran for 10 cycles. TCRdb ran MiXCR on the multiplex PCR reads and lists one entry per CDR3 protein. The table shows about 20,000 distinct CDR3 sequences, with roughly 79% occurring only once. Joint extraction of RNA and DNA used about 17-30 mg of bulk tissue that was unsorted. The material sequenced was liver tumor tissue from sampling region 4. The subset here: tumor region T4, right-lateral pole. Receptor source: a woman aged 30 to 39 with primary liver carcinoma and hepatitis B virus infection.

The sample holds a few counts of this clonotype. A much larger clone sits a single nucleotide away, making a read error possible. The chain is built from TRBV6-5 and TRBJ2-2; D gene unclear. Germline V lookup: CDR1 MNHEY, CDR2 SVGAGI. This CDR3 is 15 amino acids long. In DNA form, the CDR3 reads TGTGTCAGCAGTCCCGAGTACCGTTCGGCCAGGGAGCTGTTTTTT. Protein product: CVSSPEYRSARELFF.

The J gene is TRBJ2-3, the V gene TRBV13; D uncertain. V was shortened by 7 bases and J by 3 bases, with 11 bases between the two germline ends. There are 13 residues in the CDR3. CDR1 is PRHDT, CDR2 FYEKMQ, per germline (reference sequence). The CDR3 reads CASNMGLTDTQYF. The CDR3 DNA reads TGTGCCAGCAACATGGGTTTGACAGATACGCAGTATTTT.

Notes on this clonotype: Because the CDR3 is missing its conserved closing phenylalanine or tryptophan, this is likely a read error. This chain links TRBV9 with TRBJ2-7; the match to TRBD1 covers 9 bases. The junction had 7 bases not matched to a gene; V was cut back by 0 bases and J by 3 bases. This CDR3 is built from 16 residues. CDR1 and CDR2 from the germline V gene are SGDLS and YYNGEE. CDR3 nucleotides: TGTGCCAGCAGCGTAGGGTCCCGGACAGGGGACTACGAGCAGTACCTC. Its protein product is CASSVGSRTGDYEQYL.

This clonotype was detected many times. This chain joins TRBV5-1 and TRBJ2-3; D is undetermined. CDR3 length equals 13 residues. The V end lost 4 bases, the J end lost 2 bases, and 8 bases lay between the germline ends. CDR1 and CDR2 from the germline V gene are SGHRS and YFSETQ. CDR3 region: CASSTGFTDTQYF. The CDR3 DNA reads TGCGCCAGCAGCACCGGATTCACAGATACGCAGTATTTT.

In regard to this clonotype: This CDR3 fails to terminate in the conserved phenylalanine or tryptophan, so it likely reflects a read error. The chain employs TRBV6-5 and TRBJ2-5; 10 nucleotides line up with TRBD1. Per germline, CDR1 MNHEY and CDR2 SVGAGI. This CDR3 region has 13 residues. Here the CDR3 reads CAGSTDRGLIQYL. CDR3 coding DNA: TGTGCCGGCAGTACCGACAGGGGGCTGATCCAGTACCTC.

As for this clonotype: The CDR3 ends on some other residue instead of the conserved phenylalanine or tryptophan, so this is likely a read error. The limits of the CDR3 on the DNA are not certain, so only TCRdb's listed CDR3 is given. The rearrangement uses TRBV4-1 and TRBJ2-5; the table assigns TRBD2, which was not confirmed against the DNA. CDR1 is MGHRA and CDR2 is YSYEKL in the germline V gene. The length of the CDR3 is 14 amino acids, counting both ends. Here the CDR3 reads CTSSQEERAVTQHL.

The rearrangement links TRBV30 to TRBJ2-5; unclear D gene. V dropped 4 bases and J dropped 10 bases, with 25 bases sitting between them. Germline values: CDR1 GTSNPN, CDR2 SVGIG (reference sequence). The CDR3 is 15 amino acids. The CDR3 DNA reads TGTGCCTGGAAGGTCTTGGGCGCGGCCCTATTGATCCAGTACTTC. It codes for CAWKVLGAALLIQYF.

In this sample, this clonotype is medium-sized. This chain links TRBV12-3 or TRBV12-4 with TRBJ1-4; 9 bases agree with TRBD1. V shed 5 bases and J 10 bases; nucleotides not matched to a gene: 5. The CDR3 contains 13 residues. This CDR3 reads CASSPRQGGKLFF. In nucleotides, the CDR3 is TGTGCCAGCAGTCCCAGACAGGGGGGAAAACTGTTTTTT.

This clonotype was seen a few times. Given a much more abundant clone one base away, this may be a read error. The rearrangement links TRBV10-1 to TRBJ2-1; D remains ambiguous. CDR3 length: 14 residues. The germline gives CDR1 WNHNN, CDR2 SYGVQD (reference sequence). The germline V and J ends were trimmed by 6 bases and 0 bases, with 9 bases remaining between them. The CDR3 sequence: CASSDISSYNEQFF. The CDR3, as DNA: TGCGCCAGCAGCGACATAAGCTCCTACAATGAGCAGTTCTTC.

This clonotype was counted between two and nine times. Germline and junction disagree at one end, which may indicate a read error. The genes are TRBV18 and TRBJ2-7; a weak D match, TRBD2 (6 bases). Germline V gene sequence: CDR1 KGHSH, CDR2 LQKENI. CDR3 size: 15 residues. DNA for the CDR3: TGTGGCAGCCCACCACTATGGGGGACTCGGCACGAGCAGTACTTC. Translating gives CGSPPLWGTRHEQYF.

This clonotype was counted many times. A much bigger clone sits one base away, suggesting this may be a read error. The chain combines TRBV21-1 with TRBJ1-1. TRBV21-1 is reported as a pseudogene. CDR3 size: 14 residues. The CDR3 sequence is CTSSFRFVNTEAFF. The CDR3 DNA reads as TGTACCAGCAGCTTCCGATTCGTGAACACTGAAGCTTTCTTT.

On this clonotype itself: This may come from a read error, since a much larger clone is one base off. The chain links TRBV5-5 to TRBJ2-3; a possible D gene is TRBD1 (5 bases). Germline lookup yields CDR1 SGHKS and CDR2 YYEKEE (reference sequence). The CDR3 is 15 residues long. The CDR3 sequence: CASSLIGWGTNTQYF. The CDR3 region has the DNA TGTGCCAGCAGCTTAATAGGGTGGGGCACAAATACGCAGTATTTT.

At least ten counts were recorded for this clonotype. The chain combines TRBV7-3 with TRBJ1-1; unclear D gene. Germline CDR1 is SGHTA and CDR2 is FQGTGA. This CDR3 comprises 13 residues. V was clipped by 5 bases and J by 2 bases, with 9 bases between them. CDR3 in DNA: TGTGCCAGCAGCCTAGACCATAACACTGAAGCTTTCTTT. Translation gives CASSLDHNTEAFF.

About this clonotype itself: The junction and the germline gene differ at one end; a read error may be behind it. The CDR3 sequence: CANSRWTSGTSYVQYF. CDR3 nucleotide sequence: TGTGCCAACAGCCGGTGGACTAGCGGGACCTCCTACGTGCAGTACTTC. V gene TRBV14 combines with J gene TRBJ2-7; 12 positions agree with TRBD2. Germline assignment: CDR1 SGHDN and CDR2 FVKESK. CDR3 length equals 16 residues.

Turning to this clonotype: The junction departs from germline at one end; a sequencing error may be responsible. This sequence joins TRBV11-2 and TRBJ2-5; D unresolved. Per the germline V gene, CDR1 is SGHAT and CDR2 is FQNNGV. The CDR3 covers 13 residues. The chain's CDR3 is CVSSPRLIEIQYF. Written as DNA, the CDR3 is TGTGTCAGCAGCCCTAGACTGATAGAGATCCAGTACTTC.

On this clonotype itself: A read error is likely, as this CDR3 ends without the conserved phenylalanine or tryptophan. Because the CDR3's place on the DNA is in doubt, the DNA is left out and the CDR3 is given as listed by TCRdb. The chain is built from TRBV11-2 and TRBJ2-2; whether TRBD1, the table's D call, matches the DNA was not checked. Per germline, CDR1 SGHAT and CDR2 FQNNGV. The CDR3 length is 16 residues, termini included. Here the CDR3 reads CASSSQGAPDTGELFS.

Details on this clonotype: At one end the junction does not follow the germline gene, possibly because of a read error. The J gene is TRBJ1-1, the V gene TRBV11-1; D possibly corresponds to TRBD1 (5 bases). This CDR3 contains 14 residues. CDR1 and CDR2 from the germline V gene are SGHAT and FQDESV (reference sequence). The CDR3 reads CTSSFGQGYSEAFF. CDR3 sequence (DNA): TGTACCAGCAGTTTCGGGCAGGGCTACAGTGAAGCTTTCTTT.

About this clonotype: At one end the junction does not follow the germline gene, possibly because of a read error. This chain connects TRBV28 to TRBJ1-6; the D is unclear. Germline CDR1 MDHEN, CDR2 SYDVKM. The CDR3 spans 13 residues. CDR3: CASGLSGASSLHF. The CDR3 DNA sequence: TGTGCCAGTGGACTATCCGGAGCTTCATCCCTCCACTTT.

The V and J genes are TRBV28 and TRBJ2-3; TRBD2 might be the D (7 bases). CDR1 and CDR2 (germline): MDHEN, SYDVKM. CDR3 size: 17 residues. The CDR3 loop reads CDSSPGRGRVNENTQYF. Written as DNA, the CDR3 is TGTGACAGTAGCCCAGGGAGGGGGAGGGTTAACGAAAATACGCAGTATTTT. Full variable domain (missing parts from reference TRBV28 and TRBJ2-3): DVKVTQSSRYLVKRTGEKVFLECVQDMDHENMFWYRQDPGLGLRLIYFSYDVKMKEKGDIPEGYSVSREKKERFSLILESASTNQTSMYLCDSSPGRGRVNENTQYFGPGTRLTVL.

On this clonotype itself: One junction end disagrees with the germline gene, perhaps due to a read error. J is TRBJ2-1 and V is TRBV4-3; D is uncertain. Per the germline V gene, CDR1 is LGHNA and CDR2 is YSLEER. CDR3 length: 14 amino acids. CDR3 sequence reads: CASRHTELINEQSF. The DNA for the CDR3 is TGCGCCAGCAGACACACAGAGTTGATCAATGAGCAGTCCTTC.

A word on this clonotype: The junction does not match germline at one end; this may be a read error. The CDR3 region has the DNA TGCACCAGCAGCCAAGACATGCGGCGGGACACTAATGAAAAACTGTTTTTT. It is translated as CTSSQDMRRDTNEKLFF. V usage is TRBV4-3 and J usage is TRBJ1-4; a possible D gene is TRBD1 (5 bases). This CDR3 is built from 17 residues. Germline CDR1 is LGHNA and CDR2 is YSLEER.

This clonotype was recorded a few times. The chain combines TRBV11-3 with TRBJ2-7, with 8 bases fitting TRBD1. The germline gives CDR1 SGHNT, CDR2 YENEEA. The CDR3 has 15 amino acids. Trimming cost V 3 bases and J 2 bases; bases outside gene matches: 6. CDR3 nucleotides: TGTGCCAGCAGCTTCGGGACAGGTACAACCTACGAGCAGTACTTC. Translating gives CASSFGTGTTYEQYF.

Concerning this clonotype itself: Germline and junction disagree at one end, which may indicate a read error. The rearrangement links TRBV5-1 to TRBJ2-1; D call uncertain. In germline, CDR1 is SGHRS, CDR2 YFSETQ. CDR3 length: 16 residues. This CDR3 is CASIPLCINSYIEQFF. For the CDR3, the DNA is TGCGCCAGCATCCCTCTGTGCATCAACTCCTACATTGAGCAGTTCTTC.